This T cell receptor (beta chain) came from a study of blood T cells in healthy people across ages. Primed by a sample-barcoded 5' primer and a J-beta primer mix, a second PCR proceeded for 7 to 11 cycles. A single record per CDR3 protein comes from TCRdb applying MiXCR to the 5' RACE reads. Altogether some 940,000 distinct CDR3 sequences are present, 25% to 30% being singletons, with the ten largest covering around 9.6%. The sample providers were healthy Caucasian people from Russia, aged about 6 to 95. Findings and limits, study-wide: It was the long-lived donors that had more naive CD4+ cells and higher diversity than aged donors.

Trimming shortened V by 5 bases and J by 6 bases, and 9 bases separated the two germline ends. The CDR3 has 12 residues. Comment on this clonotype: Its cognate antigen is unknown.

These data also formed part of another study, on T cells of mothers and their children. From that study: The output of TCR recombination is shaped by thymic selection similarly in related and unrelated pairs. Related mother and child pairs showed slightly greater overlap (not significant) than unrelated pairs did.

The rearrangement links TRBV12-3 or TRBV12-4 to TRBJ2-3; D call uncertain. What was sequenced was blood. The TCR was taken from a middle-aged woman in good health. The DNA for the CDR3 is TGTGCCAGCAGTCAAACAAGGGATACGCAGTATTTT. This sequence encodes CASSQTRDTQYF.